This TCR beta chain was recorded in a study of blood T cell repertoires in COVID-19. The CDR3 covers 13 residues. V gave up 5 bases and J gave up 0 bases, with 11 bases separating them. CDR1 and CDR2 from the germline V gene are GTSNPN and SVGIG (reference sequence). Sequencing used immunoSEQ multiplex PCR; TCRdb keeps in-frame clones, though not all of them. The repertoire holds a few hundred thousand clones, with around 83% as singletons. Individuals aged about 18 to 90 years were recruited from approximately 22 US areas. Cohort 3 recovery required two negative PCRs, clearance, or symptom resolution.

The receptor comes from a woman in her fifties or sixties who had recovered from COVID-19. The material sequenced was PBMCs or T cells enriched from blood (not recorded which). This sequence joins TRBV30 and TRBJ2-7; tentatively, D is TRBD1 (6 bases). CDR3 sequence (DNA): TGTGCCTGGGAACAGGGATTCTCCTACGAGCAGTACTTC. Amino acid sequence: CAWEQGFSYEQYF.